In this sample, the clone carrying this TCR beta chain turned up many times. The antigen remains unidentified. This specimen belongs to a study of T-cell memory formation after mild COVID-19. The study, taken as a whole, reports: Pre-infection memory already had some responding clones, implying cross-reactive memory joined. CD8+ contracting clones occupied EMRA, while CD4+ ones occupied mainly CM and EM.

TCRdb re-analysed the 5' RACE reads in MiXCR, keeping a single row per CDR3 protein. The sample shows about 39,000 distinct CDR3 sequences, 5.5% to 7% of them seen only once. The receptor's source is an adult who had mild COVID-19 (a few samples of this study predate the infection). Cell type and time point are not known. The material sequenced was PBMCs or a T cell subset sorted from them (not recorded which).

CDR3 DNA sequence: TGTGCCAGCAGTTTTGAAACGAACACCGGGGAGCTGTTTTTT. The encoded protein is CASSFETNTGELFF. The rearrangement joins TRBV12-3 or TRBV12-4 to TRBJ2-2; D uncertain. This CDR3 is built from 14 residues. V was clipped by 3 bases and J by 0 bases, with 5 bases between them.